This T cell receptor beta chain originates from a study of shared clonotypes between healthy human individuals. Turning to this clone: The sample has other DNA sequences that encode this CDR3 too.

Germline values: CDR1 SEHNR, CDR2 FQNEAQ (reference sequence). Trimming took off 5 bases at V and 1 base at J, with 8 bases between the two ends. The CDR3 has 14 amino acids. Assay: immunoSEQ multiplex PCR; the TCRdb copy retains only in-frame clones and omits some. Here the sample spans roughly 2.5 million clones, around 90% being singletons. This receptor was obtained from a young man in good health. Sequencing used naive CD4+ T cells sorted from blood. Subset in this sample: CD45RA+ positively selected. The chain combines TRBV7-9 with TRBJ2-2, with a tentative D call TRBD1 (5 bases). The CDR3 loop reads CASSLGQNTGELFF. In DNA, the CDR3 is TGTGCCAGCAGCCTCGGACAGAACACCGGGGAGCTGTTTTTT. The full variable domain, rest sourced from reference TRBV7-9 and TRBJ2-2, is DTGVSQNPRHKITKRGQNVTFRCDPISEHNRLYWYRQTLGQGPEFLTYFQNEAQLEKSRLLSDRFSAERPKGSFSTLEIQRTEQGDSAMYLCASSLGQNTGELFFGEGSRLTVL.